Sequencing of this T cell receptor (beta chain) was carried out in a study of T cell repertoires in cytomegalovirus infection. Turning to this clonotype: What it binds is not known.

TCRdb recomputed calls from the reads with MiXCR, one row per CDR3 protein. The table shows roughly 49,000 distinct CDR3 sequences, with around 23% occurring only once. This CDR3 contains 13 residues. V lost 0 bases and J lost 6, with 8 bases in between. Germline V gives CDR1 MNHEY, CDR2 SMNVEV (reference sequence). The chain joins TRBV27 to TRBJ1-1; D remains unclear. Sequenced here: CD8+ T cells from cultured PBMCs, sampled from culture after CMV antigen stimulation. The sequence was obtained from a human donor in good health (CMV status not recorded). Some clones in this sample may be carry-over from other donors' samples. The CDR3 sequence is CASSLSGRAEAFF. The CDR3 coding sequence is TGTGCCAGCAGTTTATCGGGGAGGGCTGAAGCTTTCTTT.